This TCR beta chain originates from a study of blood T cells in healthy people across ages. Germline V gene sequence: CDR1 SGHKS, CDR2 YYEKEE (reference sequence). V trimming: 3 bases; J trimming: 5 bases; junction bases outside the gene matches: 5. The CDR3 is made up of 15 amino acids. A second about 7 to 11 cycle PCR used barcoded and J-beta primers. TCRdb analysed the 5' RACE reads with MiXCR anew, one entry per CDR3 protein. The sample includes 1.5 million to 2 million distinct CDR3 sequences, about 50% of them seen just once. The clonotype comes from a woman between 40 and 50 years old in good health. The chain employs TRBV5-5 and TRBJ2-3; 11 bases map to TRBD2. The specimen was blood. The CDR3 here is CASSSGTSGRDTQYF. In DNA form, the CDR3 reads TGTGCCAGCAGCTCTGGGACTAGCGGAAGAGATACGCAGTATTTT.